This T cell receptor beta chain was sequenced for a study of radiation and T cells in renal cell carcinoma. Across the whole study: Nephrectomy followed 15 Gy stereotactic body radiation by 4 weeks. Whole-study findings and limits: No pretreatment tumor biopsies were available for baseline clonotypes.

Clones were read by immunoSEQ multiplex PCR, and TCRdb kept only the in-frame ones, dropping some. The sample lists about 130,000 clones; roughly four fifths were seen once. To note about this clone: Its antigen is unidentified.

Indicated time point: blood 2 weeks post-SBRT. As to treatment: 15 Gy SBRT to primary tumor, nephrectomy 4 weeks later. This specimen consisted of blood, obtained from a patient whose treatment included radiotherapy and nephrectomy. The source is a man over 45 with renal cell carcinoma.

The CDR3 DNA sequence: TGTGCCCGACGGACAGGGCCGAACACTGAAGCTTTCTTT. It encodes CARRTGPNTEAFF. The chain carries TRBV30 and TRBJ1-1, with 8 bases matching TRBD1. This CDR3 comprises 13 residues. CDR1 GTSNPN and CDR2 SVGIG come from the germline V gene (reference sequence). The junction had 6 bases not matched to a gene; V was cut back by 8 bases and J by 1 base.